This TCR beta chain was obtained from a study of neoadjuvant anti-PD-1 for oral cavity cancer. Turning to the study itself: Patients without progression got a fourth dose around day 43. General observations from the study: Higher pretreatment blood Treg/Th17 ratios correlated with higher pretreatment blood and lower post-treatment tumor TCRbeta clonality. Only a few patients per response group were TCR-analyzed; validation needed.

Most PBMC samples had around 480 ng input DNA in six replicates. Clones were read by immunoSEQ multiplex PCR, and TCRdb kept only the in-frame ones, dropping some. The profile shows more than 10,000 clones, 50% to 75% of them singletons. Trimming took 5 bases from V and 0 from J, leaving 18 bases between them. From germline, CDR1 is PRHDT and CDR2 FYEKMQ (reference sequence). The CDR3 is 17 residues long. In regard to this clone: Its antigen is still unknown.

The V call is TRBV13, the J call TRBJ2-3; possibly TRBD1 or TRBD2 for D (5 bases each). The TCR comes from a person between 40 and 79 years old with oral cavity squamous cell carcinoma. Here the sequenced sample was PBMCs, taken before nivolumab (anti-PD-1) treatment. The DNA of the CDR3 is TGTGCCAGCAGCCCCAGTCGGTGGGGGTCAAGCACAGATACGCAGTATTTT. Protein sequence: CASSPSRWGSSTDTQYF.